This TCR beta chain was sequenced in a study of T cell repertoires in cytomegalovirus infection. This clonotype was picked up a small number of times. The CDR3 spans 17 residues. The V and J ends lost 3 bases and 1 base, in that order; junction bases with no gene match: 9. TCRdb used MiXCR to reprocess the reads, holding one entry per CDR3 protein. The table records hundreds of thousands of distinct CDR3 sequences, about 40% of them present only once. The rearrangement joins TRBV12-3 or TRBV12-4 to TRBJ2-4; 7 bases agree with TRBD2. Sequencing input: PBMCs. The source of this sequence is a human donor in good health (CMV status not recorded). Some clones in this sample may be carry-over from other donors' samples. This chain's CDR3 is CASSFGMGGIAKNIQYF. CDR3 nucleotide sequence: TGTGCCAGCAGTTTTGGGATGGGGGGGATCGCCAAAAACATTCAGTACTTC.